The TCR beta chain described here comes from a study of T cells in Graves' hyperthyroidism and ophthalmopathy. Broader study findings: The authors' 13 V-J model separated ophthalmopathy from stable hyperthyroidism. The model predicted ophthalmopathy a median 6.5 months before onset. Most thyroid clonotypes expanded above 0.001 were also detected in blood.

The CDR3 regions of TCR beta were amplified from RNA transcripts. Researchers ran a first-round RT-PCR on the TCR CDR3 using the HTBI primer set. TCRdb analysed the multiplex PCR reads with MiXCR anew, one entry per CDR3 protein. The table includes 500,000 to 600,000 distinct CDR3 sequences, 40% to 55% detected once. This CDR3 has 13 amino acids. The germline gives CDR1 LNHDA, CDR2 SQIVND (reference sequence). The V end lost 0 bases, the J end lost 6 bases, and 8 bases lay between the germline ends. Worth noting for this clonotype: Its antigen is currently unknown.

What was sequenced was peripheral blood or thyroid tissue (not recorded which). The source is an adult woman with Graves' disease, either hyperthyroidism or ophthalmopathy (not recorded which). The rearrangement uses TRBV19 and TRBJ1-1, with D unresolved. DNA for the CDR3: TGTGCCAGTAGTATAGATCTTGGGGCTGAAGCTTTCTTT. This codes for CASSIDLGAEAFF.